This T cell receptor (beta chain) was sequenced for a study of blood T cell repertoires in COVID-19. Original processing methods: Estimation of nucleated cell counts was performed using reference gene primer amplification. Some clones are missing from TCRdb's copy, which holds only in-frame ones; the method was immunoSEQ multiplex PCR. V, J and clone size reflect that table, while D and trimming were determined from the DNA. The profile shows 25,000 to 30,000 clones, 72% of them singletons. This CDR3 spans 14 amino acids. Trimming cost V 8 bases and J 1 base, with 13 bases left between them. Germline values: CDR1 SNHLY, CDR2 FYNNEI.

Sequencing was done on a sample of peripheral blood. The TCR comes from a boy younger than 10 with active or convalescent COVID-19. The chain recombines TRBV2 with TRBJ2-3, with D possibly being TRBD1 (5 bases). The CDR3 nucleotides read TGTGCCAGCTGGGGCGTTAGGGGCACAGATACGCAGTATTTT. It specifies CASWGVRGTDTQYF.